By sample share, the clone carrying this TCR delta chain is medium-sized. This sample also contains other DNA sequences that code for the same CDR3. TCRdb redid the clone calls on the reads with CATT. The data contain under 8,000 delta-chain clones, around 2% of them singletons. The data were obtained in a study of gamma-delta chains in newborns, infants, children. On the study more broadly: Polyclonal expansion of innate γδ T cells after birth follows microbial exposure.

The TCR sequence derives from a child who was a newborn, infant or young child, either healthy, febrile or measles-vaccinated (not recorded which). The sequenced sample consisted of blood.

CDR3 in DNA: TGTGCCTGTGACACCTGGGGGTCGAGCTCCTGGGACACCCGACAGATGTTTTTC. It encodes CACDTWGSSSWDTRQMFF. The J gene is TRDJ3, the V gene TRDV2; D perhaps matches TRDD3 (6 bases). Germline V gives CDR1 GEAIGNYY, CDR2 EKD. V was clipped by 0 bases and J by 0 bases, with 11 bases between them. The CDR3 runs 18 residues.